This TCR beta chain was profiled in a study of blood T cells in healthy people across ages. General observations from the study: The recorded TCR beta diversity per million T cells decreased in a roughly linear manner with age.

Concerning this clonotype itself: Antigen specificity is unknown.

A sample-barcoded 5' primer and a J-beta primer mix were used in a second PCR of roughly 7 to 11 cycles. TCRdb reprocessed the 5' RACE reads via MiXCR and lists one record per CDR3 protein. The sample yields 1.5 million to 2 million distinct CDR3 sequences, 30% to 40% seen once. This CDR3 contains 15 residues. V lost 7 bases, J lost 2 bases, and 17 bases lay in between. Germline V gene lookup returns CDR1 MNHEY and CDR2 SVGAGI. The clonotype was recovered from a woman aged 25-40 years in good health. The chain combines TRBV6-5 with TRBJ2-5; D possibly matches TRBD1 or TRBD2 (7 bases each). Material: blood. CDR3 sequence reads: CASNQGGGLQETQYF. CDR3 coding DNA: TGTGCCAGCAATCAGGGGGGGGGATTACAAGAGACCCAGTACTTC.